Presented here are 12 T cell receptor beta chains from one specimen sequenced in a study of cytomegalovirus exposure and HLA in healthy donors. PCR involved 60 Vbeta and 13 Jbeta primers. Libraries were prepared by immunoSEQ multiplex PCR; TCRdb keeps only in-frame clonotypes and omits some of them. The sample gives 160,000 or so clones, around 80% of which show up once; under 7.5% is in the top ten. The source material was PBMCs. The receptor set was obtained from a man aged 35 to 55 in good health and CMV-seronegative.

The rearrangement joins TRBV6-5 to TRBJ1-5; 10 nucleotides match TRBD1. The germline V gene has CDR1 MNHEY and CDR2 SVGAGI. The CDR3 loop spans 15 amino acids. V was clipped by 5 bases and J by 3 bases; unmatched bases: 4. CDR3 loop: CASSRDRGYNQPQHF. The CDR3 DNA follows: TGTGCCAGCAGTAGGGACAGGGGATACAATCAGCCCCAGCATTTT.

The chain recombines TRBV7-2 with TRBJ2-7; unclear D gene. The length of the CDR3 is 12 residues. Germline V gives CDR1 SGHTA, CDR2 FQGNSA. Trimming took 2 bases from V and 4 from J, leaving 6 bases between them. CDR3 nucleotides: TGTGCCAGCAGCTTAATCCCATACGAGCAGTACTTC. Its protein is CASSLIPYEQYF.

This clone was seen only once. The CDR3 spells CATSREADNSGNTIYF. The DNA for the CDR3 is TGTGCCACCAGCAGAGAGGCAGACAACTCTGGAAACACCATATATTTT. The rearrangement links TRBV15 to TRBJ1-3; no definite D call. The CDR3 contains 16 residues. The germline V gene encodes CDR1 LNHNV and CDR2 YYDKDF (reference sequence). V lost 0 bases and J lost 0, with 9 bases in between.

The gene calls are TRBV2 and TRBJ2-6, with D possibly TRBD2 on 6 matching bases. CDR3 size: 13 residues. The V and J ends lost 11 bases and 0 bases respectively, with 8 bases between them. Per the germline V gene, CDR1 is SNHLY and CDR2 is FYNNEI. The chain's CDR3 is CAGGISGANVLTF. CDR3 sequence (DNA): TGTGCCGGGGGGATCTCTGGGGCCAACGTCCTGACTTTC.

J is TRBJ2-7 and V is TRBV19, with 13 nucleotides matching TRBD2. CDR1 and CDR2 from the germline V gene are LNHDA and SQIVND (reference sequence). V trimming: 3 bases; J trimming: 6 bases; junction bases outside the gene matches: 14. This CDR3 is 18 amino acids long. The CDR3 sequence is CASSIRPVELAGGAEQYF. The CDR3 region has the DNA TGTGCCAGTAGTATTCGCCCGGTTGAACTAGCGGGAGGGGCCGAGCAGTACTTC. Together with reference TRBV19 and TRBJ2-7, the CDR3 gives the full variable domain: DGGITQSPKYLFRKEGQNVTLSCEQNLNHDAMYWYRQDPGQGLRLIYYSQIVNDFQKGDIAEGYSVSREKKESFPLTVTSAQKNPTAFYLCASSIRPVELAGGAEQYFGPGTRLTVT.

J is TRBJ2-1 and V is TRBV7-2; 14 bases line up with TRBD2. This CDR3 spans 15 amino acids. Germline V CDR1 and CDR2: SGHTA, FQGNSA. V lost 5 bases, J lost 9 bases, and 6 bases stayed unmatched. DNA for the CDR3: TGTGCCAGCAGCCAGGGACTAGCGGGAGAGGTTGAGCAGTTCTTC. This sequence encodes CASSQGLAGEVEQFF.

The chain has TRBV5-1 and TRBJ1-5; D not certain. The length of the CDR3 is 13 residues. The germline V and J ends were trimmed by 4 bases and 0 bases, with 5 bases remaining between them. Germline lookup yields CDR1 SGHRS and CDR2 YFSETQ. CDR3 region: CASSLNSNQPQHF. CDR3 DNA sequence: TGCGCCAGCAGCCTAAATAGCAATCAGCCCCAGCATTTT.

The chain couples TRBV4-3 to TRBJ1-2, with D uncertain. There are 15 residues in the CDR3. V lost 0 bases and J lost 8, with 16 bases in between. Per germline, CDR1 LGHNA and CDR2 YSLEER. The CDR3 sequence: CASSQESKRKGGYTF. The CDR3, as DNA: TGCGCCAGCAGCCAAGAATCGAAGAGGAAAGGCGGCTACACCTTC.

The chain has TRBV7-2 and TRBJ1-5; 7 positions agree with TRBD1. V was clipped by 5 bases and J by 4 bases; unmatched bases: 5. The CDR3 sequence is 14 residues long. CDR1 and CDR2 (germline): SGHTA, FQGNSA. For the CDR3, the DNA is TGTGCCAGCAGCCTCGGGACAGTGAATCAGCCCCAGCATTTT. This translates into CASSLGTVNQPQHF. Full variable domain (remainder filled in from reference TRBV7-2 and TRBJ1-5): GAGVSQSPSNKVTEKGKDVELRCDPISGHTALYWYRQSLGQGLEFLIYFQGNSAPDKSGLPSDRFSAERTGGSVSTLTIQRTQQEDSAVYLCASSLGTVNQPQHFGDGTRLSIL.

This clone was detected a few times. CDR3 nucleotides: TGTGCCAGTCGGGGGGGAGACTACGAGCAGTACTTC. It specifies CASRGGDYEQYF. This chain connects TRBV7-8 to TRBJ2-7; TRBD2 matches at 8 bases. This CDR3 contains 12 residues. CDR1 is SGHVS and CDR2 is FQNEAQ in the germline V gene. The trim removed 9 bases at V and 3 bases at J, leaving 4 bases unmatched.

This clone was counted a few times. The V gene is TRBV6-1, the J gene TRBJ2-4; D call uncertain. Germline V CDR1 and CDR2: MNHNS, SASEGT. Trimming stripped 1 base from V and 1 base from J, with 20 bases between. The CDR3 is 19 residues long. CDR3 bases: TGTGCCAGCAGTGAAGTCCCCGTAGGAGTTAAATCTGCCAAAAACATTCAGTACTTC. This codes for CASSEVPVGVKSAKNIQYF.

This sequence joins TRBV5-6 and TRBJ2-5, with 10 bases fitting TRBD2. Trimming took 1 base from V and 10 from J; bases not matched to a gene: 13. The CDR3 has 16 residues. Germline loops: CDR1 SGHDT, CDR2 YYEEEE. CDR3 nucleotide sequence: TGTGCCAGCAGCTTGTCCCTAGCGGGGGTTGAAGGGGGCCAGTACTTC. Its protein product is CASSLSLAGVEGGQYF. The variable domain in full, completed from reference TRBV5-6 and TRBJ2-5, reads DAGVTQSPTHLIKTRGQQVTLRCSPKSGHDTVSWYQQALGQGPQFIFQYYEEEERQRGNFPDRFSGHQFPNYSSELNVNALLLGDSALYLCASSLSLAGVEGGQYFGPGTRLLVL.